This is a list of T cell receptor beta chains from one sample in a study of cytomegalovirus exposure and HLA in healthy donors. The data were produced by immunoSEQ multiplex PCR, yet TCRdb's version contains in-frame clones alone and is incomplete. The sample has around 90,000 clones, approximately 86% seen once. Sequenced: PBMCs. Source of these receptors: a man in his thirties or forties in good health and CMV-seropositive. The CDR3 runs from the conserved cysteine through the conserved F or W. D genes are given only for firm matches. The size of a clone is reported for some rows only, either as once, few or many, or as a class for expanded clones.

size	V	J	D	CDR3	DNA
once	TRBV28	TRBJ2-2	TRBD2	CASLTSGVTGELFF	TGTGCCAGCCTCACTAGCGGGGTAACCGGGGAGCTGTTTTTT
-	TRBV4-1	TRBJ2-5	-	CASSQEGSWSPRETQYF	TGCGCCAGCAGCCAAGAAGGTAGCTGGTCCCCCAGAGAGACCCAGTACTTC
-	TRBV29-1	TRBJ1-2	-	CSVREDLEDYDYGYTF	TGCAGCGTTCGGGAGGACTTAGAGGACTATGACTATGGCTACACCTTC
-	TRBV9	TRBJ2-1	TRBD2	CASSQRESYNEQFF	TGTGCCAGCAGTCAGCGGGAGTCCTACAATGAGCAGTTCTTC
-	TRBV5-8	TRBJ2-7	TRBD1	CASSPHRTGNEQYF	TGTGCCAGCAGCCCACACAGGACAGGGAACGAGCAGTACTTC
-	TRBV30	TRBJ2-1	-	CAWTPTGEQFF	TGTGCCTGGACCCCTACCGGTGAGCAGTTCTTC
-	TRBV28	TRBJ1-2	-	CASSPAGTPPNYGYTF	TGTGCCAGCAGTCCCGCCGGGACTCCCCCTAACTATGGCTACACCTTC
-	TRBV5-1	TRBJ2-6	-	CASSRQVTSGANVLTF	TGCGCCAGCAGCCGCCAGGTTACCTCTGGGGCCAACGTCCTGACTTTC
-	TRBV28	TRBJ1-2	-	CASRPTGFYGYTF	TGTGCCAGCAGACCTACAGGGTTCTATGGCTACACCTTC
-	TRBV20-1	TRBJ1-2	TRBD1	CSASTGGGYTF	TGCAGTGCTTCTACAGGGGGTGGCTACACCTTC
-	TRBV6-5	TRBJ2-3	-	CASSYVRSTDTQYF	TGTGCCAGCAGTTACGTGCGGAGCACAGATACGCAGTATTTT
-	TRBV5-1	TRBJ2-7	-	CASSSSSPIDEQYF	TGCGCCAGCAGCTCTTCATCGCCCATAGACGAGCAGTACTTC
-	TRBV28	TRBJ2-7	TRBD1	CASSRGTGYYEQYF	TGTGCCAGTTCTCGCGGGACAGGGTACTACGAGCAGTACTTC
-	TRBV19	TRBJ2-6	-	CASSITGSGANVLTF	TGTGCCAGTAGTATTACGGGCTCTGGGGCCAACGTCCTGACTTTC
-	TRBV5-1	TRBJ2-7	TRBD2	CASSFLGPNQGGGVYEQYF	TGCGCCAGCAGCTTTTTGGGTCCGAACCAGGGTGGGGGGGTCTACGAGCAGTACTTC
-	TRBV6-5	TRBJ1-2	TRBD1	CASRIHRGNGYGYTF	TGTGCCAGCAGGATACACAGGGGGAACGGCTATGGCTACACCTTC
-	TRBV6-1	TRBJ2-3	-	CASSEVGLARTDTQYF	TGTGCCAGCAGTGAAGTGGGGCTTGCACGCACAGATACGCAGTATTTT
once	TRBV5-4	TRBJ1-1	TRBD1	CASSLSGGAGTEAFF	TGTGCCAGCAGCTTATCAGGGGGCGCGGGCACTGAAGCTTTCTTT
-	TRBV4-1	TRBJ2-7	TRBD1	CASSQGTGKGYEQYF	TGCGCCAGCAGCCAAGGGACAGGCAAAGGGTACGAGCAGTACTTC
-	TRBV18	TRBJ1-1	-	CASSQSGREAFF	TGTGCCAGCTCACAGTCAGGGCGTGAAGCTTTCTTT
-	TRBV30	TRBJ1-3	-	CAWSSRGGGSGNTIYF	TGTGCCTGGAGCTCTCGCGGGGGGGGCTCTGGAAACACCATATATTTT
-	TRBV7-6	TRBJ2-2	-	CASSFGQNTGELFF	TGTGCCAGCAGCTTTGGACAGAACACCGGGGAGCTGTTTTTT